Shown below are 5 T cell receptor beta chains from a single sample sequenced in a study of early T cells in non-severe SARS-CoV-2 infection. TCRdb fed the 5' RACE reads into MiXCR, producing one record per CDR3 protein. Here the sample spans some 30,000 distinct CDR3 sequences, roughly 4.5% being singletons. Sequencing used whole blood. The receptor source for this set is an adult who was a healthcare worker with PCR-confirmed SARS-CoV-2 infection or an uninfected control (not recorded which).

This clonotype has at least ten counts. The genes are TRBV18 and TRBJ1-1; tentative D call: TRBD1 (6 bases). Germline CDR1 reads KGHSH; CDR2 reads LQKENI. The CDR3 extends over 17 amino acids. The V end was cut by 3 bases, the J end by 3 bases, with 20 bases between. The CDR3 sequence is CASSPRRLYRAYTEAFF. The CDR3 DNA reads TGTGCCAGCTCACCGCGGAGACTTTACAGGGCGTACACTGAAGCTTTCTTT.

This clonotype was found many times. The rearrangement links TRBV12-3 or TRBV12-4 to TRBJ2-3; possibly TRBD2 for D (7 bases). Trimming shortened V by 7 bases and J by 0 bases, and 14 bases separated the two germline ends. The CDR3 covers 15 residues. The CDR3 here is CASKHSGTSTDTQYF. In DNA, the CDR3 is TGTGCCAGCAAACACAGCGGGACAAGCACAGATACGCAGTATTTT.

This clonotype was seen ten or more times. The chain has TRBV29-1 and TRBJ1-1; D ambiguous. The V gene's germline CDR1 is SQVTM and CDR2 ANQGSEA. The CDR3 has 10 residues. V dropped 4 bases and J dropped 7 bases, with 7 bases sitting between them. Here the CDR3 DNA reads TGCAGCGTTGCACAGCTTGAAGCTTTCTTT. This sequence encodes CSVAQLEAFF.

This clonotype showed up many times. The CDR3 sequence is CAWSVDAGSTDTQYF. The CDR3 coding sequence is TGTGCCTGGAGTGTTGACGCCGGTAGCACAGATACGCAGTATTTT. V usage is TRBV30 and J usage is TRBJ2-3; D unclear. Trimming left V 0 bases short and J 0 bases short, with 10 bases between. Germline V lookup: CDR1 GTSNPN, CDR2 SVGIG (reference sequence). The CDR3 extends over 15 amino acids.

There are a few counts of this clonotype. The CDR3 DNA sequence: TGTGCCAGCAGTTCCGATATGGGTGATGAAAAACTGTTTTTT. As protein: CASSSDMGDEKLFF. The V call is TRBV12-3 or TRBV12-4, the J call TRBJ1-4; D unresolved. This CDR3 is built from 14 residues. V gave up 4 bases and J gave up 6 bases, with 12 bases separating them.